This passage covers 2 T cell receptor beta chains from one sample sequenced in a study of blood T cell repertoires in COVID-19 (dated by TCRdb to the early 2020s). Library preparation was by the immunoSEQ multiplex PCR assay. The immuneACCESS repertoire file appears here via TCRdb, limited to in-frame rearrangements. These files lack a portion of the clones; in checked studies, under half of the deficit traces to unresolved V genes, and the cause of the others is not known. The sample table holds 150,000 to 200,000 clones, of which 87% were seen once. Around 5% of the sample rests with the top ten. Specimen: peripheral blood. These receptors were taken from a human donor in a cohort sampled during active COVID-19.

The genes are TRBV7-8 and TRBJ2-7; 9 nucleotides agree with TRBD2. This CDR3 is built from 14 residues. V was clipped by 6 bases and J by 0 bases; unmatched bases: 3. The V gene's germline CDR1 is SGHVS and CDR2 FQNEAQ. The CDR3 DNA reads TGTGCCAGCAGTCTTAGCGGGAGCTCCTACGAGCAGTACTTC. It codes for CASSLSGSSYEQYF.

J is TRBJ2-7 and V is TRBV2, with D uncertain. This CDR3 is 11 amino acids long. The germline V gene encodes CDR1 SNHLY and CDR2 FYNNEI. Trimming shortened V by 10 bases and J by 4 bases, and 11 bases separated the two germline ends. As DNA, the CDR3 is TGTGCCATGTCGACTCTTTACGAGCAGTACTTC. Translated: CAMSTLYEQYF.